This T cell receptor beta chain was identified during a study of identical twins. General study points: Researchers reported excess low generation probability among twin-shared out-of-frame alpha sequences.

This clonotype was picked up a small number of times. The target antigen is unknown. CDR1 KGHDR and CDR2 SFDVKD come from the germline V gene. The CDR3 spans 18 residues. The V gene end was trimmed by 4 bases and the J gene end by 4 bases; junction bases not matched to a gene: 9. MiXCR, applied by TCRdb to the 5' RACE reads, yields one record per CDR3 protein. The sample lists around 250,000 distinct CDR3 sequences, about 7.3% occurring once. These data were likewise used in another study, on yellow fever vaccine responses in identical twins. That paper adds: Twins' vaccine T cell responses reportedly seemed partly convergent and partly personalized.

This TCR came from a woman aged 18-29 years in good health. The sample consisted of memory (CD45RO+) T cells sorted from blood. The chain combines TRBV24-1 with TRBJ2-6; 10 nucleotides line up with TRBD1. This CDR3 is CATSERDRGPLGANVLTF. CDR3 DNA: TGTGCCACCAGTGAGCGAGACAGGGGGCCTCTGGGGGCCAACGTCCTGACTTTC.